These T cell receptor beta chains were read from a single sample in a study of a mutant IDH1 vaccine in newly diagnosed glioma. TCRdb's copy holds only in-frame clones and misses some; the assay was immunoSEQ multiplex PCR. The table includes around 50,000 clones, roughly 89% detected once. Sequenced here: PBMCs, sampled from a glioma patient treated with radiotherapy, temozolomide or both. The receptors shown here come from a man in his forties with glioma. The conserved cysteine and the conserved F or W are not part of the CDR3 here. The D gene is left open where the match is weak.

d_call j_call v_call cdr3_aa
NA TRBJ2-2 TRBV6-5 ASSYSGPGELF
NA TRBJ2-5 TRBV13 ATTSTETQY
TRBD1 TRBJ1-1 TRBV27 ASRPQGKNTEAF
NA TRBJ2-7 TRBV5-4 ASTSGQLGYEQY
NA TRBJ1-4 TRBV19 ASSTLSSPQTEKLF
NA TRBJ1-5 TRBV2 ASSESGSYSNQPQH
TRBD1 TRBJ2-7 TRBV15 ATSRAGGPTYEQY
NA TRBJ1-1 TRBV7-9 AGTPSNTEAF
TRBD1 TRBJ1-2 TRBV5-1 ASSLTPQGYGYT
NA TRBJ2-1 TRBV5-1 ASSLGSGGDEQF
TRBD2 TRBJ2-2 TRBV4-2 ASSTRTSGRAGELF
TRBD1 TRBJ2-1 TRBV6-5 ASRKQGANEQF
NA TRBJ1-5 TRBV28 ASSRRTLYSNQPQH
TRBD2 TRBJ2-1 TRBV13 ASSLGLAGGGEQF
NA TRBJ1-1 TRBV9 ASSVEKNTEAF
NA TRBJ2-7 TRBV5-1 ASSLDPPPSIHEQY
NA TRBJ2-1 TRBV19 ASSRVVNEQF
NA TRBJ1-5 TRBV6-5 ASSYSPSYPQH
NA TRBJ2-5 TRBV5-1 ASSAGQSQETQY
TRBD2 TRBJ2-3 TRBV5-1 ASSPLSAGSGDTQY
TRBD1 TRBJ2-5 TRBV7-2 ASSEGQQETQY
NA TRBJ2-3 TRBV5-1 ASSLQVSGGTDTQY
TRBD1 TRBJ1-2 TRBV29-1 SAQEYLDRGHYGYT
TRBD1 TRBJ1-5 TRBV9 ASSVGTGGNQPQH
NA TRBJ2-5 TRBV29-1 SADGTETQY
NA TRBJ2-7 TRBV4-3 ASSQVAGYSYEQY
NA TRBJ1-2 TRBV7-2 ASSPLPGTNGYT
NA TRBJ1-4 TRBV20-1 SASTDEKLF
NA TRBJ1-1 TRBV27 ASSLGGGAEAF
NA TRBJ2-7 TRBV7-9 ASTNSQGRQQY
NA TRBJ1-4 TRBV7-2 ASSFSNRVNEKLF
NA TRBJ1-1 TRBV7-3 ASSPRARTEAF
NA TRBJ2-3 TRBV7-2 ASSLEGLRTDTQY
NA TRBJ2-7 TRBV6-1 ASSEDPGLKREQY
NA TRBJ1-3 TRBV6-5 ASSSPTGSSGNTIY